These 16 T cell receptor beta chains were all obtained from the same sample, sequenced in a study of a mutant IDH1 vaccine in newly diagnosed glioma. For these receptors, no antigen is known. Assay used: immunoSEQ multiplex PCR; TCRdb lists only in-frame clones, some missing. The sample has about 40,000 clones, more than 85% seen once. Time point in this sample: week 5, during vaccination. It was 300 ug of mutant IDH1 20-mer peptide that made up each vaccine dose, given with topical imiquimod. The specimen was PBMCs, collected from a glioma patient whose treatment included an IDH1 peptide vaccine. These TCRs come from a man aged 50 or older with glioma.

The V gene is TRBV7-3, the J gene TRBJ2-7, with D tentatively TRBD1 or TRBD2 (6 bases each). Germline CDR1 SGHTA, CDR2 FQGTGA. There are 16 residues in the CDR3. Trimming removed 1 base at V and 6 bases at J, with 19 bases between. The CDR3 sequence is CASSLNGGGSSAEQYF. CDR3 sequence (DNA): TGTGCCAGCAGCTTAAACGGGGGCGGATCGTCGGCCGAGCAGTACTTC.

This rearrangement joins TRBV6-4 to TRBJ2-7; D perhaps matches TRBD1 (6 bases). V was shortened by 4 bases and J by 7 bases, with 17 bases between the two germline ends. Germline CDR1 is MRHNA and CDR2 is SNTAGT. This CDR3 comprises 14 residues. The CDR3 spells CASSVGAGLREQYF. The CDR3 nucleotides are TGTGCCAGCAGTGTGGGGGCAGGGCTTCGGGAGCAGTACTTC.

This chain connects TRBV25-1 to TRBJ2-5; D gene ambiguous. The CDR3 is 10 residues long. Trimming took 2 bases from V and 5 from J, leaving 0 bases between them. CDR1 is MGHDK, CDR2 SYGVNS, per germline. The DNA for the CDR3 is TGTGCCAGCAGTGAAGAGACCCAGTACTTC. This gives the protein CASSEETQYF.

The rearrangement links TRBV2 to TRBJ1-5, with TRBD1 matching 7 bases. The CDR3 contains 14 residues. Trimming removed 5 bases from V and 3 bases from J; junction bases left unmatched: 4. Germline values: CDR1 SNHLY, CDR2 FYNNEI. The CDR3 here is CASSKQGSNQPQHF. The CDR3 bases are TGTGCCAGCAGTAAACAGGGGTCCAATCAGCCCCAGCATTTT. Together with reference TRBV2 and TRBJ1-5, the CDR3 gives the full variable domain: EPEVTQTPSHQVTQMGQEVILRCVPISNHLYFYWYRQILGQKVEFLVSFYNNEISEKSEIFDDQFSVERPDGSNFTLKIRSTKLEDSAMYFCASSKQGSNQPQHFGDGTRLSIL.

This sequence joins TRBV6-6 and TRBJ1-5; 7 positions agree with TRBD1. V shed 3 bases and J 5 bases; nucleotides not matched to a gene: 1. The germline V gene has CDR1 MNHNY and CDR2 SVGAGI (reference sequence). The CDR3 extends over 13 amino acids. The CDR3 nucleotides read TGTGCCAGCAGTTATACAGGGGATCAGCCCCAGCATTTT. This encodes CASSYTGDQPQHF.

This clone was recorded once. The gene calls are TRBV7-8 and TRBJ2-6; 7 nucleotides line up with TRBD1. V was clipped by 0 bases and J by 3 bases; unmatched bases: 11. Looked up from germline, CDR1 is SGHVS and CDR2 is FQNEAQ. The length of the CDR3 is 19 residues. CDR3 sequence (DNA): TGTGCCAGCAGCTTAGCCAGGACAGGAGAAATCGGTGGGGCCAACGTCCTGACTTTC. It yields the protein CASSLARTGEIGGANVLTF.

This clone was picked up a small number of times. This sequence joins TRBV5-1 and TRBJ1-1, with 9 bases matching TRBD1. Germline CDR1 SGHRS, CDR2 YFSETQ. There are 14 residues in the CDR3. V gave up 4 bases and J gave up 2 bases; unmatched junction bases: 3. The chain's CDR3 is CASSRQGGNTEAFF. In DNA, the CDR3 is TGCGCCAGCAGCAGACAGGGGGGCAACACTGAAGCTTTCTTT.

This chain uses TRBV2 with TRBJ2-7; D possibly matches TRBD1 or TRBD2 (5 bases each). The V gene lost 3 bases and the J gene lost 3 bases, with 12 bases spanning the gap. The CDR3 length is 14 residues. Per the germline V gene, CDR1 is SNHLY and CDR2 is FYNNEI. The CDR3 DNA reads TGTGCCAGCAGTGAGAGGGGCAGGGACTACGAGCAGTACTTC. Encoded protein: CASSERGRDYEQYF.

In DNA form, the CDR3 reads TGCGCCAGCAGCGGACAACCTACCTCGGGCACTGGAAACACCATATATTTT. As protein: CASSGQPTSGTGNTIYF. This chain connects TRBV5-1 to TRBJ1-3; tentative D call: TRBD1 (5 bases). Trimming removed 4 bases at V and 2 bases at J, with 19 bases between. Per the germline V gene, CDR1 is SGHRS and CDR2 is YFSETQ. The CDR3 has 17 residues. Variable domain in full (rest from reference TRBV5-1 and TRBJ1-3): KAGVTQTPRYLIKTRGQQVTLSCSPISGHRSVSWYQQTPGQGLQFLFEYFSETQRNKGNFPGRFSGRQFSNSRSEMNVSTLELGDSALYLCASSGQPTSGTGNTIYFGEGSWLTVV.

This chain joins TRBV19 and TRBJ1-4; TRBD1 matches 8 bases. Germline loops: CDR1 LNHDA, CDR2 SQIVND (reference sequence). The CDR3 covers 14 residues. V trimming: 6 bases; J trimming: 10 bases; junction bases outside the gene matches: 10. CDR3 sequence: CASRPGQGESKLFF. The CDR3 DNA is TGTGCCAGTAGACCAGGACAGGGAGAATCAAAACTGTTTTTT.

The gene calls are TRBV7-9 and TRBJ1-2; D may be TRBD1 (6 bases). Trimming took 5 bases from V and 5 from J, leaving 9 bases between them. Germline V gene lookup returns CDR1 SEHNR and CDR2 FQNEAQ (reference sequence). This CDR3 comprises 12 residues. Written as DNA, the CDR3 is TGTGCCAGCAGCAGGACAGCTTATGGCTACACCTTC. Translating gives CASSRTAYGYTF.

V is TRBV28 and J is TRBJ2-7, with D maybe TRBD2 (6 bases). From germline, CDR1 is MDHEN and CDR2 SYDVKM. The CDR3 is made up of 12 amino acids. The V end lost 6 bases, the J end lost 1 base, and 7 bases lay between the germline ends. The CDR3 here is CASREGSYEQYF. Here the CDR3 DNA reads TGTGCCAGCAGGGAGGGGTCCTACGAGCAGTACTTC.

The rearrangement joins TRBV5-1 to TRBJ2-1; 11 nucleotides match TRBD2. Germline CDR1 is SGHRS and CDR2 is YFSETQ. The CDR3 totals 17 residues. V lost 4 bases and J lost 0; bases outside the gene matches: 6. As DNA, the CDR3 is TGCGCCAGCAGCCCGACTAGCGGGGTTAGCTCCTACAATGAGCAGTTCTTC. Its translation: CASSPTSGVSSYNEQFF.

The chain combines TRBV7-6 with TRBJ2-7; 9 positions agree with TRBD1. V shed 7 bases, J shed 3 bases, and the junction held 7 bases outside the gene matches. Germline V lookup: CDR1 SGHVS, CDR2 FNYEAQ. This CDR3 has 14 residues. The chain's CDR3 is CASTAGQGSYEQYF. In nucleotides, the CDR3 is TGTGCCAGCACCGCGGGACAGGGAAGCTACGAGCAGTACTTC.

V and J are TRBV7-9 and TRBJ1-2, with TRBD1 identical over 7 bases. CDR1 and CDR2 (germline): SEHNR, FQNEAQ (reference sequence). The CDR3 length is 15 residues. J was trimmed by 3 bases and V by 3 bases; bases with no gene match: 7. The CDR3 loop is CASSFGATGYYGYTF. CDR3 bases: TGTGCCAGCAGCTTCGGAGCGACAGGGTACTATGGCTACACCTTC.

The chain employs TRBV5-6 and TRBJ1-2; no clear D gene. The germline V and J ends were trimmed by 0 bases and 0 bases, with 15 bases remaining between them. Germline V gives CDR1 SGHDT, CDR2 YYEEEE. The CDR3 is 17 amino acids. In DNA form, the CDR3 reads TGTGCCAGCAGCTTGGGTGCAGGCTTTTGGACTAACTATGGCTACACCTTC. It yields the protein CASSLGAGFWTNYGYTF. The full variable domain, with the rest looked up from reference TRBV5-6 and TRBJ1-2, is DAGVTQSPTHLIKTRGQQVTLRCSPKSGHDTVSWYQQALGQGPQFIFQYYEEEERQRGNFPDRFSGHQFPNYSSELNVNALLLGDSALYLCASSLGAGFWTNYGYTFGSGTRLTVV.